The 24 T cell receptor beta chains reported below all come from one sample, sequenced in a study of blood T cell repertoires in COVID-19. Profiled with immunoSEQ multiplex PCR; TCRdb holds only in-frame clones, not every one. The top ten hold roughly 1.1% of the sample, which has 300,000 or so clones, about nine tenths seen once. The source material was PBMCs or T cells enriched from blood (not recorded which). Receptors originate from a woman aged 25 to 39 who had recovered from COVID-19.

The genes are TRBV10-3 and TRBJ2-1; TRBD2 aligns across 12 bases. Trimming cost V 4 bases and J 2 bases; bases outside gene matches: 12. The length of the CDR3 is 19 residues. From germline, CDR1 is ENHRY and CDR2 SYGVKD. CDR3 sequence (DNA): TGTGCCATCAGTGCTCTAGCGGGAGGGCCCGCGGGAGCCTACAATGAGCAGTTCTTC. It translates to CAISALAGGPAGAYNEQFF.

The chain carries TRBV5-8 and TRBJ2-2, with 9 bases matching TRBD1. CDR1 and CDR2 from the germline V gene are SGHTS and YDEGEE. The V segment lost 4 bases and the J segment 6 bases; nucleotides outside the gene matches: 7. The CDR3 is made up of 15 amino acids. For the CDR3, the DNA is TGTGCCAGCAGCCAACAGGGGGCCGCTTCCGGGGAGCTGTTTTTT. Its protein is CASSQQGAASGELFF. Based on the CDR3 plus reference TRBV5-8 and TRBJ2-2, the full variable domain is EAGVTQSPTHLIKTRGQQATLRCSPISGHTSVYWYQQALGLGLQFLLWYDEGEERNRGNFPPRFSGRQFPNYSSELNVNALELEDSALYLCASSQQGAASGELFFGEGSRLTVL.

The V call is TRBV10-3, the J call TRBJ2-5; D is unresolved. V shed 3 bases and J shed 1 base, with 3 bases lying between them. Germline CDR1 reads ENHRY; CDR2 reads SYGVKD. There are 12 residues in the CDR3. CDR3 bases: TGTGCCATCAGTGATCGCCAAGAGACCCAGTACTTC. It translates to CAISDRQETQYF.

The chain recombines TRBV14 with TRBJ2-3; 7 bases map to TRBD1. This CDR3 has 16 amino acids. Germline V CDR1 and CDR2: SGHDN, FVKESK. With V trimmed by 2 bases and J by 0 bases, 5 bases remained unmatched. The CDR3 DNA reads TGTGCCAGCAGCCAACTTAGGGGGCCCAGCACAGATACGCAGTATTTT. Its translation is CASSQLRGPSTDTQYF.

The rearrangement links TRBV30 to TRBJ1-2, with 11 bases fitting TRBD1. The V and J ends lost 2 bases and 1 base, in that order; junction bases with no gene match: 3. Germline V gives CDR1 GTSNPN, CDR2 SVGIG (reference sequence). The CDR3 spans 15 residues. The CDR3 DNA is TGTGCCTGGAGTCTAGGGACAGGGGGTAACTATGGCTACACCTTC. Its translation is CAWSLGTGGNYGYTF.

V usage is TRBV4-3 and J usage is TRBJ2-5; unclear D gene. CDR3 length equals 15 residues. Trimming took off 0 bases at V and 0 bases at J, with 8 bases between the two ends. Per the germline V gene, CDR1 is LGHNA and CDR2 is YSLEER. The CDR3 DNA is TGCGCCAGCAGCCAAGATTGGGCATACCAAGAGACCCAGTACTTC. It encodes CASSQDWAYQETQYF.

J is TRBJ2-3 and V is TRBV4-2; tentatively, D is TRBD2 (6 bases). In germline, CDR1 is LGHNA, CDR2 YNFKEQ. Trimming removed 0 bases from V and 0 bases from J, with 7 bases in between. This CDR3 region has 15 residues. CDR3 nucleotides: TGTGCCAGCAGCCAAGATGCGGGAAGCACAGATACGCAGTATTTT. Translation: CASSQDAGSTDTQYF.

The rearrangement links TRBV5-6 to TRBJ1-5; D unresolved. Germline lookup yields CDR1 SGHDT and CDR2 YYEEEE. Between the trimmed V and J ends, which lost 0 bases and 4 bases, there was a span of 8 bases. The CDR3 totals 14 residues. In nucleotides, the CDR3 is TGTGCCAGCAGCTTGGGCAGGATAAATCAGCCCCAGCATTTT. Translated, it gives CASSLGRINQPQHF.

The rearrangement links TRBV28 to TRBJ2-7; TRBD2 agrees at 12 bases. There are 14 residues in the CDR3. J lost 4 bases, V lost 7 bases, and 5 bases had no gene match. Per the germline V gene, CDR1 is MDHEN and CDR2 is SYDVKM. The CDR3: CASNLAGGPYEQYF. CDR3 sequence (DNA): TGTGCCAGCAACCTAGCGGGAGGGCCGTACGAGCAGTACTTC.

The chain links TRBV27 to TRBJ2-2; 13 nucleotides line up with TRBD2. Germline CDR1 and CDR2: MNHEY and SMNVEV (reference sequence). The CDR3 is 17 amino acids. V shed 5 bases, J shed 3 bases, and the junction held 6 bases outside the gene matches. The CDR3 spells CASSDRLAGGYTGELFF. The CDR3 nucleotides are TGTGCCAGCAGTGACAGACTAGCGGGGGGTTACACCGGGGAGCTGTTTTTT.

This clone has a handful of counts. This chain links TRBV3-1 (or the pseudogene TRBV3-2) with TRBJ1-2; 7 nucleotides align to TRBD1. V lost 4 bases to trimming and J lost 3 bases; unmatched junction nucleotides: 5. CDR1 and CDR2 from the germline V gene are LGHDT and YNNKEL (reference sequence). The CDR3 is 14 residues long. The CDR3 loop is CASSPTGDYYGYTF. The CDR3 nucleotides read TGTGCCAGCAGCCCCACAGGGGATTACTATGGCTACACCTTC.

The rearrangement joins TRBV7-8 to TRBJ2-1; D ambiguous. The ends were cut back, 5 bases at V and 10 bases at J, with 12 bases in the middle. There are 12 residues in the CDR3. CDR1 is SGHVS, CDR2 FQNEAQ, per germline. The CDR3 reads CASSQPGLEQFF. As DNA, the CDR3 is TGTGCCAGCAGCCAACCAGGCTTAGAGCAGTTCTTC.

The genes are TRBV9 and TRBJ2-3; a weak D match, TRBD1 (5 bases). CDR3 length equals 15 residues. CDR1 and CDR2 (germline): SGDLS, YYNGEE. V gave up 4 bases and J gave up 0 bases, with 12 bases separating them. The CDR3 protein is CASSTRQTSTDTQYF. For the CDR3, the DNA is TGTGCCAGCAGCACCCGACAGACTAGCACAGATACGCAGTATTTT.

The chain joins TRBV14 to TRBJ1-2; D is unclear. This CDR3 is 15 amino acids long. V lost 0 bases and J 0 bases, leaving 8 bases between the germline ends. The germline gives CDR1 SGHDN, CDR2 FVKESK. The CDR3 DNA reads TGTGCCAGCAGCCAAGATGGGCAGTCTAACTATGGCTACACCTTC. As protein: CASSQDGQSNYGYTF.

The table lists this clone with a count of one. The chain employs TRBV10-3 and TRBJ2-3, with 9 bases matching TRBD2. Losses at the gene ends were 4 bases for V and 5 bases for J; bases not matched to a gene: 7. The CDR3 totals 15 residues. CDR1 ENHRY and CDR2 SYGVKD come from the germline V gene. The CDR3, as DNA: TGTGCCATCAGTGCGGCTCTAGCGGGATTAGATACGCAGTATTTT. Protein sequence: CAISAALAGLDTQYF.

This clone was observed once. This chain links TRBV28 with TRBJ2-1, with 10 bases that match TRBD1. The germline V gene has CDR1 MDHEN and CDR2 SYDVKM. Trimming took 3 bases from V and 14 from J; bases not matched to a gene: 13. The length of the CDR3 is 15 residues. CDR3 bases: TGTGCCAGCAGTTTTACGTCCCCCGGGACAGGGGTTAAGTTCTTC. Translation: CASSFTSPGTGVKFF.

DNA for the CDR3: TGTGCCAGCAGCCACGACACTTTCTCTGGAAACACCATATATTTT. Its protein product is CASSHDTFSGNTIYF. The V and J genes are TRBV3-1 (or the pseudogene TRBV3-2) and TRBJ1-3; D not certain. This CDR3 comprises 15 residues. Germline V CDR1 and CDR2: LGHDT, YNNKEL (reference sequence). V was trimmed by 3 bases and J by 0 bases, leaving 9 bases between them.

This clone was observed a few times. The chain combines TRBV9 with TRBJ1-6; TRBD1 agrees at 10 bases. The V and J ends lost 5 bases and 7 bases, in that order; junction bases with no gene match: 6. Germline CDR1 reads SGDLS; CDR2 reads YYNGEE. The CDR3 contains 15 residues. The CDR3 DNA is TGTGCCAGCAGGCTAGGGACAGGGGTGAATTCACCCCTCCACTTT. Protein product: CASRLGTGVNSPLHF.

This clone was seen a single time. This same CDR3 is encoded by further DNA sequences in the sample. This sequence joins TRBV7-2 and TRBJ2-2, with D possibly being TRBD2 (5 bases). The germline V gene encodes CDR1 SGHTA and CDR2 FQGNSA. V lost 3 bases and J 2 bases, leaving 10 bases between the germline ends. This CDR3 region has 15 residues. CDR3 sequence (DNA): TGTGCCAGCAGCTTGGAGGCTAGCAACACCGGGGAGCTGTTTTTT. It is translated as CASSLEASNTGELFF.

This chain uses TRBV5-4 with TRBJ2-5, with 7 positions matching TRBD2. V lost 0 bases to trimming and J lost 2 bases; unmatched junction nucleotides: 7. Germline-derived CDR1 and CDR2 are SGHNT and YYREEE (reference sequence). The CDR3 runs to 16 residues. The CDR3, as DNA: TGTGCCAGCAGCTTGGTGTTGGGGCGGGGGCAAGAGACCCAGTACTTC. It translates to CASSLVLGRGQETQYF.

The chain links TRBV5-8 to TRBJ1-6, with no clear D. This CDR3 spans 15 amino acids. Deletions cut 0 bases from V and 2 bases from J, with 6 bases between. In germline, CDR1 is SGHTS, CDR2 YDEGEE. The DNA for the CDR3 is TGTGCCAGCAGCTTGGCCGCGACCTATAATTCACCCCTCCACTTT. Translated, it gives CASSLAATYNSPLHF.

This clone was recorded only once. The gene calls are TRBV7-8 and TRBJ2-7, with D tentatively TRBD2 (6 bases). This CDR3 region has 15 residues. Trimming shortened V by 7 bases and J by 0 bases, and 16 bases separated the two germline ends. CDR1 is SGHVS and CDR2 is FQNEAQ in the germline V gene. The CDR3 reads CASNPGRDASYEQYF. CDR3 nucleotides: TGTGCCAGCAACCCTGGGCGGGACGCCTCCTACGAGCAGTACTTC.

The V gene is TRBV5-1, the J gene TRBJ2-3; D is perhaps TRBD1 (6 bases). The CDR3 covers 15 residues. Germline V gene lookup returns CDR1 SGHRS and CDR2 YFSETQ. The V gene lost 4 bases and the J gene lost 1 base, with 13 bases spanning the gap. This CDR3 reads CASSPGPGGTDTQYF. DNA of the CDR3: TGCGCCAGCAGCCCGGGCCCAGGGGGCACAGATACGCAGTATTTT.

This clone was seen more than once but under ten times. The chain couples TRBV3-1 (or the pseudogene TRBV3-2) to TRBJ2-1; no clear D. CDR1 and CDR2 from the germline V gene are LGHDT and YNNKEL (reference sequence). This CDR3 comprises 17 residues. The ends were cut back, 0 bases at V and 0 bases at J, with 12 bases in the middle. The CDR3 loop reads CASSQDSGQSSYNEQFF. The DNA for the CDR3 is TGTGCCAGCAGCCAAGATTCAGGCCAGAGCTCCTACAATGAGCAGTTCTTC.